One and the same sample provided the 26 T cell receptor beta chains below, sequenced in a study of Ad26.COV2.S vaccination and SARS-CoV-2 variants. The table came from immunoSEQ multiplex PCR; TCRdb's copy has only in-frame clones and leaves some out. This table has about 320,000 clones, roughly nine tenths appearing once. Treatment: 15 to 20 received Ad26.COV2.S at low or high dose, single or two shots; roughly 5 received placebo; per-sample allocation not given. Sampling happened 63 days after the first vaccine or placebo injection. The specimen comprised peripheral blood, sampled in a trial of Ad26.COV2.S vaccine versus placebo. Every receptor here comes from a person aged 18-65 years who received the Ad26.COV2.S COVID-19 vaccine or a placebo.

The chain couples TRBV27 to TRBJ1-5, with a possible D match to TRBD1 (5 bases). Germline CDR1 MNHEY, CDR2 SMNVEV (reference sequence). This CDR3 is built from 15 residues. V was pared by 0 bases and J by 5 bases, with 11 bases between. The CDR3 coding sequence is TGTGCCAGCAGTTTATCGTCAGGGTTGGATCAGCCCCAGCATTTT. It is translated as CASSLSSGLDQPQHF.

The chain combines TRBV7-2 with TRBJ2-1, with D maybe TRBD1 (5 bases). There are 16 residues in the CDR3. The germline CDR1 and CDR2 sequences are SGHTA and FQGNSA. Trimming took 1 base from V and 6 from J, leaving 16 bases between them. CDR3 sequence (DNA): TGTGCCAGCAGCTTAGTAGGGGCAGGGATGGGCAATGAGCAGTTCTTC. Its protein is CASSLVGAGMGNEQFF.

The rearrangement joins TRBV5-1 to TRBJ2-1; 9 nucleotides match TRBD1. This CDR3 is built from 15 residues. Germline CDR1 SGHRS, CDR2 YFSETQ. V lost 9 bases to trimming and J lost 10 bases; unmatched junction nucleotides: 17. CDR3 DNA sequence: TGCGCCACCGAATTTGGGACAGGGAATCGAGGCGAGCAGTTCTTC. This encodes CATEFGTGNRGEQFF.

This clone appeared once. The chain uses TRBV30 and TRBJ1-2; weak D call: TRBD1 (5 bases). The CDR3 has 13 amino acids. The germline V and J ends were trimmed by 4 bases and 8 bases, with 17 bases remaining between them. Germline V gives CDR1 GTSNPN, CDR2 SVGIG (reference sequence). DNA for the CDR3: TGTGCCTGGAATTTGGTGGACAAATCCGGCTACACCTTC. It yields the protein CAWNLVDKSGYTF.

The gene calls are TRBV27 and TRBJ1-1; D gene ambiguous. The CDR3 runs to 13 residues. Germline CDR1 reads MNHEY; CDR2 reads SMNVEV (reference sequence). V was pared by 5 bases and J by 11 bases, with 18 bases between. CDR3 nucleotide sequence: TGTGCCAGCAGTCTAGGACCTGGCTCGTGGGCTTTCTTT. It specifies CASSLGPGSWAFF.

V is TRBV28 and J is TRBJ1-5, with a weak D call TRBD1 (5 bases). Germline V gives CDR1 MDHEN, CDR2 SYDVKM. The CDR3 is 14 residues long. Trimming took off 7 bases at V and 1 base at J, with 11 bases between the two ends. CDR3 amino acids: CASISGASNQPQHF. The CDR3 DNA reads TGTGCCAGCATTTCTGGGGCCAGCAATCAGCCCCAGCATTTT.

The chain uses TRBV6-5 and TRBJ1-1, with TRBD1 matching 7 bases. Germline assignment: CDR1 MNHEY and CDR2 SVGAGI. V shed 5 bases and J 1 base; nucleotides not matched to a gene: 7. CDR3 length: 15 residues. This chain's CDR3 is CASSQPRTGNTEAFF. In DNA, the CDR3 is TGTGCCAGCAGTCAACCCCGGACAGGGAACACTGAAGCTTTCTTT.

The chain employs TRBV29-1 and TRBJ2-1, with a possible D match to TRBD2 (6 bases). V shed 7 bases and J shed 8 bases, with 24 bases lying between them. Germline V CDR1 and CDR2: SQVTM, ANQGSEA. This CDR3 region has 15 residues. CDR3: CSAGEDGERKDEQFF. Here the CDR3 DNA reads TGCAGCGCGGGGGAGGACGGGGAAAGAAAGGATGAGCAGTTCTTC.

This chain joins TRBV7-8 and TRBJ1-4, with D perhaps matching TRBD1 (5 bases). Trimming cost V 2 bases and J 8 bases, with 24 bases left between them. Per germline, CDR1 SGHVS and CDR2 FQNEAQ. This CDR3 is 18 amino acids long. CDR3 sequence reads: CASSLIFAGKMAGEKLFF. The CDR3 DNA follows: TGTGCCAGCAGCTTAATTTTCGCAGGGAAAATGGCGGGCGAAAAACTGTTTTTT.

The gene calls are TRBV7-2 and TRBJ1-3; D not certain. V shed 5 bases and J shed 4 bases, with 9 bases lying between them. This CDR3 is 13 amino acids long. Germline CDR1 is SGHTA and CDR2 is FQGNSA. The CDR3 region is CASSPIYGNTIYF. The CDR3 DNA reads TGTGCCAGCAGCCCGATTTACGGAAACACCATATATTTT.

V and J are TRBV7-2 and TRBJ2-1; the match to TRBD1 covers 12 bases. The CDR3 runs to 16 residues. V gave up 3 bases and J gave up 4 bases; unmatched junction bases: 4. Germline V lookup: CDR1 SGHTA, CDR2 FQGNSA. The CDR3 here is CASSLGTGGWYNEQFF. The CDR3 DNA is TGTGCCAGCAGCTTGGGGACAGGGGGCTGGTACAATGAGCAGTTCTTC.

CDR3 loop: CASTPDVGTEAFF. The CDR3 nucleotides are TGTGCCAGCACCCCGGATGTGGGCACTGAAGCTTTCTTT. This chain joins TRBV7-4 and TRBJ1-1; no definite D call. This CDR3 comprises 13 residues. Germline CDR1 and CDR2: SGHVT and SQSDAQ. V lost 7 bases and J 4 bases, leaving 13 bases between the germline ends.

This chain connects TRBV7-2 to TRBJ1-1, with a tentative D call TRBD1 (5 bases). Trimming removed 1 base from V and 1 base from J, with 10 bases in between. Germline V gene lookup returns CDR1 SGHTA and CDR2 FQGNSA. The CDR3 contains 15 residues. The CDR3 coding sequence is TGTGCCAGCAGCTTAGAGGGGATCGGGAACACTGAAGCTTTCTTT. Residues: CASSLEGIGNTEAFF.

To note about this clone: This specimen includes other DNA sequences encoding the same CDR3. The rearrangement joins TRBV6-5 to TRBJ1-5; the D is unclear. Germline lookup yields CDR1 MNHEY and CDR2 SVGAGI. The CDR3 has 13 amino acids. V was pared by 4 bases and J by 0 bases, with 4 bases between. The DNA for the CDR3 is TGTGCCAGCAGTTCGCATAGCAATCAGCCCCAGCATTTT. This sequence encodes CASSSHSNQPQHF.

The V gene is TRBV3-1 (or the pseudogene TRBV3-2), the J gene TRBJ2-7; D is perhaps TRBD1 (6 bases). Germline-derived CDR1 and CDR2 are LGHDT and YNNKEL (reference sequence). The CDR3 runs 15 residues. V lost 0 bases, J lost 3 bases, and 12 bases lay in between. The CDR3 sequence: CASSQEGAPYYEQYV. CDR3 bases: TGTGCCAGCAGCCAAGAGGGGGCCCCTTACTACGAGCAGTACGTC.

The chain recombines TRBV5-4 with TRBJ2-5, with D perhaps TRBD1 or TRBD2 (6 bases each). Germline V gene lookup returns CDR1 SGHNT and CDR2 YYREEE (reference sequence). CDR3 length equals 14 residues. Trimming took 0 bases from V and 4 from J, leaving 10 bases between them. The CDR3 here is CASSLGRGGETQYF. CDR3 sequence (DNA): TGTGCCAGCAGCTTGGGCAGGGGAGGAGAGACCCAGTACTTC.

DNA of the CDR3: TGCGCCAGGGAGGACAGGGGGCTTTTGGACCTTCCCTACGAGCAGTACGTC. It translates to CAREDRGLLDLPYEQYV. The V and J genes are TRBV23-1 and TRBJ2-7; 11 bases map to TRBD1. TRBV23-1 is identified as an open reading frame with a role that is uncertain. V shed 9 bases, J shed 2 bases, and the junction held 15 bases outside the gene matches. The CDR3 extends over 17 amino acids.

The chain uses TRBV2 and TRBJ1-2; D perhaps matches TRBD1 (5 bases). The CDR3 is 13 residues long. Germline lookup yields CDR1 SNHLY and CDR2 FYNNEI. V gave up 5 bases and J gave up 5 bases, with 12 bases separating them. The CDR3 DNA follows: TGTGCCAGCAGTATTAAAGGGGAATATGGCTACACCTTC. It is translated as CASSIKGEYGYTF.

This sequence joins TRBV7-9 and TRBJ2-1, with D perhaps matching TRBD2 (6 bases). The CDR3 loop spans 13 amino acids. V gave up 3 bases and J gave up 10 bases, with 13 bases separating them. Germline lookup yields CDR1 SEHNR and CDR2 FQNEAQ (reference sequence). The CDR3 nucleotides are TGTGCCAGCAGCTTGACTAGACGAAACGAGCAGTTCTTC. Amino acids: CASSLTRRNEQFF.

The table lists this clone with a few counts. V gene TRBV6-2 or TRBV6-3 combines with J gene TRBJ2-7; D not resolved. Germline-derived CDR1 and CDR2 are MNHEY and SVGEGT. Trimming shortened V by 0 bases and J by 1 base, and 10 bases separated the two germline ends. There are 15 residues in the CDR3. The CDR3 region has the DNA TGTGCCAGCAGTTACTCGATGGAAGGGTCCTACGAGCAGTACTTC. Its translation: CASSYSMEGSYEQYF.

V and J are TRBV6-6 and TRBJ1-1; a possible D gene is TRBD1 (6 bases). Per the germline V gene, CDR1 is MNHNY and CDR2 is SVGAGI (reference sequence). The germline V and J ends were trimmed by 9 bases and 6 bases, with 20 bases remaining between them. CDR3 length: 14 residues. The DNA of the CDR3 is TGTGCCAGTAGGGGGAGACCAACGGACGCTGAAGCTTTCTTT. Residues: CASRGRPTDAEAFF.

This chain uses TRBV30 with TRBJ1-1; TRBD1 is a possible D gene (6 bases). Germline V gives CDR1 GTSNPN, CDR2 SVGIG (reference sequence). Trimming took off 1 base at V and 10 bases at J, with 13 bases between the two ends. This CDR3 is 12 amino acids long. The CDR3 loop reads CAWSGYGGRAFF. CDR3 bases: TGTGCCTGGAGTGGATACGGGGGGCGAGCTTTCTTT.

This rearrangement joins TRBV19 to TRBJ1-1, with a tentative D call TRBD1 (6 bases). This CDR3 spans 15 amino acids. CDR1 is LNHDA and CDR2 is SQIVND in the germline V gene (reference sequence). The V and J ends lost 5 bases and 12 bases respectively, with 25 bases between them. For the CDR3, the DNA is TGTGCCAGTAGTTCCGTCCCCACAGGGCCGAGCTTTTCTTTCTTT. It is translated as CASSSVPTGPSFSFF.

This clone showed up just once. This chain connects TRBV19 to TRBJ1-4, with D uncertain. Trimming took 6 bases from V and 0 from J, leaving 14 bases between them. Germline lookup yields CDR1 LNHDA and CDR2 SQIVND (reference sequence). The length of the CDR3 is 16 residues. DNA of the CDR3: TGTGCCAGTAGCCCTTGGGCGGGCTCAACTAATGAAAAACTGTTTTTT. Its translation: CASSPWAGSTNEKLFF. Looking up the rest from reference TRBV19 and TRBJ1-4 gives the full variable domain: DGGITQSPKYLFRKEGQNVTLSCEQNLNHDAMYWYRQDPGQGLRLIYYSQIVNDFQKGDIAEGYSVSREKKESFPLTVTSAQKNPTAFYLCASSPWAGSTNEKLFFGSGTQLSVL.

The V and J genes are TRBV5-1 and TRBJ2-5; D could derive from TRBD1 or TRBD2 (5 bases each). V shed 6 bases and J shed 2 bases, with 14 bases lying between them. The V gene's germline CDR1 is SGHRS and CDR2 YFSETQ. There are 14 residues in the CDR3. The CDR3 spells CASTPGTAQETQYF. CDR3 coding DNA: TGCGCCAGCACGCCGGGGACCGCTCAAGAGACCCAGTACTTC.

The V and J genes are TRBV5-4 and TRBJ2-2, with 11 bases that match TRBD1. CDR1 and CDR2 from the germline V gene are SGHNT and YYREEE (reference sequence). The V and J ends lost 0 bases and 8 bases, in that order; junction bases with no gene match: 6. The CDR3 loop spans 16 amino acids. In nucleotides, the CDR3 is TGTGCCAGCAGCTTGGGGGGACAGGGGGAGGAAGGGGAGCTGTTTTTT. This gives the protein CASSLGGQGEEGELFF.